The next 16 T cell receptor beta chains were all read from a single sample in a study of response to subunit inactivated influenza vaccine. Using its own MiXCR run on the RT-PCR reads, TCRdb lists one record per CDR3 protein. Of hundreds of thousands of distinct CDR3 sequences listed, approximately 15% are singletons. The material sequenced was PBMCs from blood, taken 11 to 12 days after vaccination. The receptors were gathered from a man aged 50 to 60 who received an inactivated influenza vaccine.

The rearrangement links TRBV20-1 to TRBJ2-5; D is possibly TRBD1 (6 bases). The CDR3 has 14 amino acids. Per the germline V gene, CDR1 is DFQATT and CDR2 is SNEGSKA (reference sequence). Deletions cut 0 bases from V and 2 bases from J, with 10 bases between. Written as DNA, the CDR3 is TGCAGTGCTAGAGATCCGAGGGGGCAAGAGACCCAGTACTTC. It is translated as CSARDPRGQETQYF.

The gene calls are TRBV7-2 and TRBJ1-4, with 10 nucleotides matching TRBD1. CDR1 SGHTA and CDR2 FQGNSA come from the germline V gene. The length of the CDR3 is 17 residues. After removal of 1 base from V and 7 bases from J, the junction contained 9 bases not matched to a gene. The CDR3 protein is CASSLGGTGATGEKLFF. CDR3 in DNA: TGTGCCAGCAGCTTAGGGGGGACAGGGGCGACGGGTGAAAAACTGTTTTTT.

This chain joins TRBV9 and TRBJ1-1, with D perhaps matching TRBD1 (6 bases). V lost 2 bases, J lost 4 bases, and 12 bases lay in between. This CDR3 spans 14 amino acids. The germline V gene encodes CDR1 SGDLS and CDR2 YYNGEE. For the CDR3, the DNA is TGTGCCAGCAGCGTCGGGGGCTCAGGCACTGAAGCTTTCTTT. It is translated as CASSVGGSGTEAFF.

The chain combines TRBV3-1 with TRBJ1-2; the D is unclear. The germline CDR1 and CDR2 sequences are LGHDT and YNNKEL (reference sequence). Trimming shortened V by 1 base and J by 1 base, and 7 bases separated the two germline ends. CDR3 length: 14 amino acids. The CDR3 here is CASSQVESNYGYTF. CDR3 bases: TGTGCCAGCAGCCAAGTGGAGAGTAACTATGGCTACACCTTC.

The chain is built from TRBV11-2 and TRBJ2-2; D perhaps matches TRBD2 (6 bases). The CDR3 sequence is 15 residues long. V was pared by 4 bases and J by 4 bases, with 13 bases between. CDR1 is SGHAT and CDR2 is FQNNGV in the germline V gene. The CDR3 DNA is TGTGCCAGCAGCTCGATCCGGGGAGGCACCGGGGAGCTGTTTTTT. It encodes CASSSIRGGTGELFF.

The genes are TRBV4-1 and TRBJ2-3, with D unclear. Deletions cut 1 base from V and 4 bases from J, with 15 bases between. CDR3 size: 16 residues. CDR1 MGHRA and CDR2 YSYEKL come from the germline V gene. CDR3 bases: TGCGCCAGCAGCCAAGGCTTAGGTTTTTTATCAGATACGCAGTATTTT. Its protein is CASSQGLGFLSDTQYF.

The chain has TRBV7-2 and TRBJ2-3, with unresolved D. Germline CDR1 reads SGHTA; CDR2 reads FQGNSA. V shed 3 bases and J shed 2 bases, with 9 bases lying between them. The CDR3 length is 14 residues. CDR3 amino acids: CASSLTRSTDTQYF. The DNA of the CDR3 is TGTGCCAGCAGCTTGACTCGTTCCACAGATACGCAGTATTTT.

This clonotype occurred a few times. The gene calls are TRBV12-3 or TRBV12-4 and TRBJ1-5; no clear D. Between the trimmed V and J ends, which lost 3 bases and 6 bases, there was a span of 9 bases. This CDR3 is built from 13 residues. The CDR3 sequence: CASSFSPSQPQHF. In DNA form, the CDR3 reads TGTGCCAGCAGTTTTAGTCCGAGTCAGCCCCAGCATTTT.

This clonotype was detected a few times. The CDR3 DNA reads as TGCAGTGCTAGATGGGTCTCCACCTACGAGCAGTACTTC. Translation gives CSARWVSTYEQYF. V usage is TRBV20-1 and J usage is TRBJ2-7; no clear D gene. Trimming took off 2 bases at V and 2 bases at J, with 10 bases between the two ends. The CDR3 loop spans 13 amino acids. The germline gives CDR1 DFQATT, CDR2 SNEGSKA (reference sequence).

This clonotype was counted between two and nine times. The chain uses TRBV10-3 and TRBJ1-2; D remains unclear. V shed 0 bases and J shed 7 bases, with 15 bases lying between them. CDR3 size: 15 residues. Looked up from germline, CDR1 is ENHRY and CDR2 is SYGVKD. The DNA for the CDR3 is TGTGCCATCAGTGAGTCGGTCAGAGCAGGCTCTGGCTACACCTTC. This encodes CAISESVRAGSGYTF.

This clonotype was recorded many times. The rearrangement uses TRBV10-3 and TRBJ2-7; no clear D. The CDR3 extends over 16 amino acids. Trimming shortened V by 11 bases and J by 1 base, and 24 bases separated the two germline ends. CDR1 is ENHRY, CDR2 SYGVKD, per germline. Written as DNA, the CDR3 is TGTGCCTCGAAGGCCAACGATGTGGGTCTTTCCTACGAGCAGTACTTC. This gives the protein CASKANDVGLSYEQYF.

This clonotype was counted a few times. The genes are TRBV6-1 and TRBJ2-1; TRBD2 matches at 9 bases. V trimming: 5 bases; J trimming: 3 bases; junction bases outside the gene matches: 5. The CDR3 runs to 15 residues. CDR1 and CDR2 from the germline V gene are MNHNS and SASEGT. In DNA, the CDR3 is TGTGCCAGCAGTCCGGGACTAGCCTTCTACAATGAGCAGTTCTTC. It encodes CASSPGLAFYNEQFF.

This clonotype has more than one count but fewer than ten. The chain carries TRBV12-5 and TRBJ2-1; D ambiguous. Trimming pared 8 bases from V and 1 base from J, leaving 9 bases between. The CDR3 consists of 13 residues. Germline-derived CDR1 and CDR2 are LGHNT and FRNRAP. The CDR3 sequence is CASLGLSYNEQFF. The CDR3 nucleotides read TGTGCTAGTCTGGGATTGTCCTACAATGAGCAGTTCTTC.

This clonotype was seen more than once but under ten times. The chain links TRBV7-2 to TRBJ2-7; D not resolved. Germline CDR1 and CDR2: SGHTA and FQGNSA. The CDR3 length is 13 residues. V was trimmed by 5 bases and J by 3 bases, leaving 11 bases between them. In nucleotides, the CDR3 is TGTGCCAGCAGCATTAGTCGTGTCTACGAGCAGTACTTC. Its translation: CASSISRVYEQYF.

V gene TRBV7-8 combines with J gene TRBJ2-5; TRBD1 might be the D (6 bases). With 1 base removed from V and 4 bases from J, the gap between germline ends came to 13 bases. Germline V gene sequence: CDR1 SGHVS, CDR2 FQNEAQ. The length of the CDR3 is 15 residues. CDR3 loop: CASSLVGGLGETQYF. In nucleotides, the CDR3 is TGTGCCAGCAGCTTAGTTGGGGGCCTCGGAGAGACCCAGTACTTC.

There are many counts of this clonotype. This chain joins TRBV28 and TRBJ2-7; no definite D call. The CDR3 sequence is 13 residues long. The V end lost 2 bases, the J end lost 2 bases, and 7 bases lay between the germline ends. Germline V gene lookup returns CDR1 MDHEN and CDR2 SYDVKM. CDR3 in DNA: TGTGCCAGCAGTTTAGAGGTTCCCTACGAGCAGTACTTC. Its translation: CASSLEVPYEQYF.